The clone carrying this T cell receptor beta chain was counted at least ten times. The CDR3 is made up of 17 amino acids. Germline trimming cut 1 base from V and 5 bases from J; bases unmatched to any gene: 15. Germline V gene data show CDR1 as DFQATT and CDR2 as SNEGSKA (reference sequence). This sample was taken from a study of T cells in Graves' hyperthyroidism and ophthalmopathy. It was RNA transcripts that yielded the amplified TCR beta CDR3 regions. The TCR CDR3 was amplified in a first-round RT-PCR using the HTBI primer set. TCRdb reprocessed the multiplex PCR reads via MiXCR and lists one record per CDR3 protein. The sample holds about 290,000 distinct CDR3 sequences, 13% seen once.

Material: blood. This chain links TRBV20-1 with TRBJ2-3; 7 nucleotides line up with TRBD1. This TCR was recovered from a woman in her twenties or thirties with Graves' hyperthyroidism that later progressed to Graves' ophthalmopathy. Here the CDR3 reads CSARGHGTALSRDTQYF. The CDR3 nucleotides read TGCAGTGCTAGAGGCCACGGGACAGCATTATCGAGAGATACGCAGTATTTT.